This TCR beta chain comes out of a study of T-cell memory formation after mild COVID-19. Study-wide findings and caveats: Second-wave clones peaking on day 37 lacked confirmed SARS-CoV-2 specificity. From day 15 to 85, contracting clones were balanced between CD4 and CD8, whereas later expanders leaned toward CD4+.

Germline assignment: CDR1 MNHEY and CDR2 SVGAGI. The CDR3 loop spans 13 amino acids. Trimming removed 4 bases from V and 4 bases from J, with 11 bases in between. Remarks on this clonotype: Its antigen is unidentified.

A 5'RACE reaction primed in the constant segment made cDNA libraries of TCR alpha and TCR beta, and these carried sample barcodes and UMIs. TCRdb itself ran the 5' RACE reads through MiXCR, one entry per CDR3 protein. Of 470,000 or so distinct CDR3 sequences detected, around 19% appear once; the ten largest clones hold roughly 8.4%. The receptor was derived from an adult woman who had mild COVID-19 (a few samples of this study predate the infection). Cell type and time point are not known. The sequencing sample was made of PBMCs or a T cell subset sorted from them (not recorded which). This chain connects TRBV6-5 to TRBJ2-7; D is perhaps TRBD2 (6 bases). The CDR3 here is CASSSGREYEQYF. The CDR3 nucleotides read TGTGCCAGCAGTTCGGGGCGGGAATACGAGCAGTACTTC.